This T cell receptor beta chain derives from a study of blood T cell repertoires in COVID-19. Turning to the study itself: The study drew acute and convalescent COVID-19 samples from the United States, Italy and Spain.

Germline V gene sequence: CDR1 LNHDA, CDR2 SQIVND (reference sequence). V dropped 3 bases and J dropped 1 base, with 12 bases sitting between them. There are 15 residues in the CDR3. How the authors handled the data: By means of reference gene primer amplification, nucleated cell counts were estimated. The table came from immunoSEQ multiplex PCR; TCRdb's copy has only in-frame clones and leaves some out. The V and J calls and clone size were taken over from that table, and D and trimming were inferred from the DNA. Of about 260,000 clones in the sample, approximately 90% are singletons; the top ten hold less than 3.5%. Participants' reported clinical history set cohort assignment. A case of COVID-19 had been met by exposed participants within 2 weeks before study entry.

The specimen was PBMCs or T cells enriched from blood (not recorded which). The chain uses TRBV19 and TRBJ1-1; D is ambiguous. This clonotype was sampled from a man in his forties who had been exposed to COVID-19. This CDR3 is CASSINSQPNTEAFF. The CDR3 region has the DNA TGTGCCAGTAGTATTAACAGTCAGCCGAACACTGAAGCTTTCTTT.